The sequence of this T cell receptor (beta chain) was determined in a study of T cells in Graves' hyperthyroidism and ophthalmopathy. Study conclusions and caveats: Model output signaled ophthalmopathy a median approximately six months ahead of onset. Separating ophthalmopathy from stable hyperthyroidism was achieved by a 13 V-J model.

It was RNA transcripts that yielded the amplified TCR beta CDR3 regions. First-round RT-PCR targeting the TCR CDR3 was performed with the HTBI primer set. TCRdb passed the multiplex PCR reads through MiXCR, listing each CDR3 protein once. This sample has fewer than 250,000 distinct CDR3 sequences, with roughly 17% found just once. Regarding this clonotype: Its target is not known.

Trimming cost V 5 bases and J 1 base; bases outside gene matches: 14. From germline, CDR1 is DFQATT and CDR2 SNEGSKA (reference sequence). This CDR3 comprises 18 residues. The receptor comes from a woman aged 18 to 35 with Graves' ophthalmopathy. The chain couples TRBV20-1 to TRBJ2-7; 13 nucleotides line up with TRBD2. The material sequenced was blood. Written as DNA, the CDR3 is TGCAGTGCTGACACACTAGCGGGGGGGAGCTTAGCTTCCTACGAGCAGTACTTC. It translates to CSADTLAGGSLASYEQYF.